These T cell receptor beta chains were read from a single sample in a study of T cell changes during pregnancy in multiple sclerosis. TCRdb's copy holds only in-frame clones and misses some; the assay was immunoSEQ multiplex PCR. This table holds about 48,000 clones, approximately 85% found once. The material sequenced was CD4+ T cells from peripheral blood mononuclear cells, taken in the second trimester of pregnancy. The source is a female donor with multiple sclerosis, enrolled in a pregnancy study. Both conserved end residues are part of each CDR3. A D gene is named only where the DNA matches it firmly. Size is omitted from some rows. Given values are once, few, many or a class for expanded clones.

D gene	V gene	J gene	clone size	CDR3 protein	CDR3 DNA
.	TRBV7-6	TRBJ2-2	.	CASSPRSGPANTGELFF	TGTGCCAGCAGCCCCCGGTCAGGGCCTGCGAACACCGGGGAGCTGTTTTTT
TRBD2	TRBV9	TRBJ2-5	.	CASSAPGLGLAKETQYF	TGTGCCAGCAGCGCCCCAGGTCTGGGACTAGCCAAAGAGACCCAGTACTTC
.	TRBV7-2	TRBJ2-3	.	CASSLDQGLGSDTQYF	TGTGCCAGCAGCTTAGATCAAGGCCTAGGCTCCGATACGCAGTATTTT
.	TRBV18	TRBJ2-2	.	CASSGQNTGELFF	TGTGCCAGCTCTGGACAGAACACCGGGGAGCTGTTTTTT
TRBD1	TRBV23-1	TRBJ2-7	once	CASSQFNGRTGFSYEQYF	TGCGCCAGCAGTCAATTTAACGGACGGACAGGGTTTTCCTACGAGCAGTACTTC
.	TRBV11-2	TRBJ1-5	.	CASSPIGGQPQHF	TGTGCCAGCAGCCCCATAGGGGGTCAGCCCCAGCATTTT
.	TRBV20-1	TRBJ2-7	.	CSAKTSYEQYF	TGCAGTGCAAAAACTAGCTACGAGCAGTACTTC
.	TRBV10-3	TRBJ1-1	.	CAISGQGSPTEAFF	TGTGCCATCAGTGGCCAGGGCTCGCCCACTGAAGCTTTCTTT
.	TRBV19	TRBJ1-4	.	CASTRRTDNEQLFF	TGTGCCAGTACCCGACGGACAGATAATGAACAACTGTTTTTT
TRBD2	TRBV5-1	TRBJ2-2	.	CASSLPTSGKGTGELFF	TGCGCCAGCAGCTTACCGACTAGCGGGAAGGGAACCGGGGAGCTGTTTTTT
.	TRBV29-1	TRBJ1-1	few	CSVGYRNTEAFF	TGCAGCGTTGGGTACAGGAACACTGAAGCTTTCTTT
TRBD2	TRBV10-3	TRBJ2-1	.	CAISELITSGRGEQFF	TGTGCCATCAGTGAGTTGATTACTAGCGGGAGAGGTGAGCAGTTCTTC
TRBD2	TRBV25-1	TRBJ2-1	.	CASSGGPGLVHNEQFF	TGTGCCAGCAGTGGGGGCCCGGGACTAGTACACAATGAGCAGTTCTTC
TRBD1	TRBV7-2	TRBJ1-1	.	CASSLGGAGGTEAFF	TGTGCCAGCAGCTTAGGGGGGGCAGGGGGCACTGAAGCTTTCTTT
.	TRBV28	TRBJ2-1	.	CASSTAGDSAYNEQFF	TGTGCCAGCAGTACAGCCGGGGATAGCGCATACAATGAGCAGTTCTTC
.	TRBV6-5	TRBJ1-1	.	CASSYSPGEAEAFF	TGTGCCAGCAGTTACTCGCCGGGGGAGGCTGAAGCTTTCTTT
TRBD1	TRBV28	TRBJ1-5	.	CASSLYRGGQPQHF	TGTGCCAGCAGTTTATACAGGGGAGGACAGCCCCAGCATTTT
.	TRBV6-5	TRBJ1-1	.	CASRRYRERDTEAFF	TGTGCCAGCAGGAGATACAGGGAGAGGGACACTGAAGCTTTCTTT
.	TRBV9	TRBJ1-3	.	CASSEGQTSGNTIYF	TGTGCCAGCAGCGAAGGACAAACCTCTGGAAACACCATATATTTT
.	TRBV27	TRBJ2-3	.	CASSPDYSTDTQYF	TGTGCCAGCAGTCCAGACTATAGCACAGATACGCAGTATTTT
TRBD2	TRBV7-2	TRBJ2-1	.	CASSRAGANVNEQFF	TGTGCCAGCAGCCGAGCGGGAGCCAACGTCAATGAGCAGTTCTTC
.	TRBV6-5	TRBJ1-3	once	CASSSSFYSGNTIYF	TGTGCCAGCAGTTCGTCCTTTTACTCTGGAAACACCATATATTTT
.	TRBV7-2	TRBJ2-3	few	CASSLSEATDTQYF	TGTGCCAGCAGCCTAAGCGAAGCTACAGATACGCAGTATTTT
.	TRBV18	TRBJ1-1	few	CASSLVRAGNTEAFF	TGTGCCAGCTCACTGGTGCGGGCAGGCAACACTGAAGCTTTCTTT
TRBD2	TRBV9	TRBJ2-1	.	CASSPRLAGETGREQFF	TGTGCCAGCAGCCCCAGACTAGCGGGAGAAACGGGCCGTGAGCAGTTCTTC
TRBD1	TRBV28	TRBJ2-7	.	CASSTGGNEQYF	TGTGCCAGCAGCACAGGGGGCAACGAGCAGTACTTC
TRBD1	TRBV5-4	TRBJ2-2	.	CASSLQGWNTGELFF	TGTGCCAGCAGCTTACAGGGGTGGAACACCGGGGAGCTGTTTTTT
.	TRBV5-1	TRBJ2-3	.	CASSPRGSTDTQYF	TGCGCCAGCAGCCCGCGCGGGAGCACAGATACGCAGTATTTT
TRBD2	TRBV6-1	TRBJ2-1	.	CASSPLAGGTNEQFF	TGTGCCAGCAGTCCCCTAGCGGGAGGGACGAATGAGCAGTTCTTC
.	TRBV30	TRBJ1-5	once	CAWSGSGVGNQPQHF	TGTGCCTGGAGTGGGTCCGGGGTAGGCAATCAGCCCCAGCATTTT
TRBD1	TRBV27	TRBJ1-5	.	CASSPTDRGNQPQHF	TGTGCCAGCAGCCCGACGGACAGGGGCAATCAGCCCCAGCATTTT
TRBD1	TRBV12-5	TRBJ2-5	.	CASGSQGWRGETQYF	TGTGCTAGTGGTTCACAGGGGTGGCGTGGGGAGACCCAGTACTTC
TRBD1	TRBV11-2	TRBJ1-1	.	CASTDRGYTEAFF	TGTGCCAGCACCGACAGGGGTTACACTGAAGCTTTCTTT
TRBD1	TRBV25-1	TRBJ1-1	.	CASSDSQGARTEAFF	TGTGCCAGCAGTGATTCGCAGGGGGCGCGGACTGAAGCTTTCTTT
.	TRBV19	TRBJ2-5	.	CASSISKETQYF	TGTGCCAGTAGTATTAGCAAGGAGACCCAGTACTTC
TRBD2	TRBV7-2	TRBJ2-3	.	CASSLLGLATPDTQYF	TGTGCCAGCAGCTTATTAGGACTAGCGACACCAGATACGCAGTATTTT
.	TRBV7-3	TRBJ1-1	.	CASSPGGGGTEAFF	TGTGCCAGCAGCCCCGGCGGGGGTGGCACTGAAGCTTTCTTT
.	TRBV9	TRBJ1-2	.	CASSTQLGGRVGYTF	TGTGCCAGCAGCACCCAGTTGGGGGGGCGCGTCGGCTACACCTTC
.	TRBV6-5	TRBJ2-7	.	CASSPAGSSYEQYF	TGTGCCAGCAGCCCGGCAGGTTCCTCCTACGAGCAGTACTTC
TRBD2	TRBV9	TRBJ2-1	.	CASSVWASGYNEQFF	TGTGCCAGCAGCGTTTGGGCTAGCGGTTACAATGAGCAGTTCTTC
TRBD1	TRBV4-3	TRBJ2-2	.	CASSQEYGRQGAWTGELFF	TGCGCCAGCAGCCAAGAATATGGGCGACAGGGGGCGTGGACCGGGGAGCTGTTTTTT
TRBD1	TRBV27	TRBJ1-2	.	CASSPLGTDYGYTF	TGTGCCAGCAGCCCGTTAGGGACAGACTATGGCTACACCTTC
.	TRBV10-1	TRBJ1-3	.	CASRGGEGCKNTIYF	TGCGCCAGCAGGGGGGGGGAGGGCTGTAAAAACACCATATATTTT
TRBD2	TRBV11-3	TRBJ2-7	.	CASSLESGGYEQYF	TGTGCCAGCAGCTTAGAGAGCGGGGGCTACGAGCAGTACTTC
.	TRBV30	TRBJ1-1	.	CAWDRMNTEAFF	TGTGCCTGGGACAGGATGAACACTGAAGCTTTCTTT
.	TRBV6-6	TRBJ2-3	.	CASSYSRRDTQYF	TGTGCCAGCAGTTACTCCAGGAGGGATACGCAGTATTTT
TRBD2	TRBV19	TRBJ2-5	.	CASSIPRGGAGETQYF	TGTGCCAGTAGTATACCCCGGGGAGGGGCGGGAGAGACCCAGTACTTC
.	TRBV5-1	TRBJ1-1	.	CASSGNSLNTEAFF	TGCGCCAGCAGCGGTAACAGTTTGAACACTGAAGCTTTCTTT
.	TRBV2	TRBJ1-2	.	CALRGGSGGYTF	TGTGCGCTACGGGGGGGTTCAGGTGGCTACACCTTC
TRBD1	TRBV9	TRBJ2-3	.	CASTSGGRDTQYF	TGTGCCAGCACCTCAGGGGGCAGGGATACGCAGTATTTT
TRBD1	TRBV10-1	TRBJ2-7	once	CASSESSGTGVTEQYF	TGCGCCAGCAGTGAGTCCTCCGGGACAGGGGTTACGGAGCAGTACTTC
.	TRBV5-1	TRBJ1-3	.	CASSLAGGSGNTIYF	TGCGCCAGCAGCTTGGCCGGAGGCTCTGGAAACACCATATATTTT
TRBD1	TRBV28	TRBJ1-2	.	CASTTAGGAGYSYTF	TGTGCCAGCACCACCGCAGGGGGCGCCGGCTATAGCTACACCTTC
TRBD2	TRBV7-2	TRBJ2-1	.	CASRFSGSSYNEQFF	TGTGCCAGCAGATTTAGCGGGAGCTCCTACAATGAGCAGTTCTTC
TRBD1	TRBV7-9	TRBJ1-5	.	CASSSLGQGKNQPQHF	TGTGCCAGCAGCTCTCTAGGACAGGGGAAGAATCAGCCCCAGCATTTT
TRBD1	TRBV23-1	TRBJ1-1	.	CASSQIDRGVRPMNTEAFF	TGCGCCAGCAGTCAAATAGACAGGGGAGTACGACCCATGAACACTGAAGCTTTCTTT
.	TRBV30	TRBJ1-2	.	CAWTSWAGYTF	TGTGCCTGGACTTCCTGGGCTGGCTACACCTTC
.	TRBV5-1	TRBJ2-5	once	CASSPGGGGTQYF	TGCGCCAGCAGCCCTGGAGGGGGCGGGACCCAGTACTTC
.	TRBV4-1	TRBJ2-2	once	CASSRGTWGDTGELFF	TGCGCCAGCAGCCGTGGGACTTGGGGGGACACCGGGGAGCTGTTTTTT
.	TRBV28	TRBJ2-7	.	CASRGGAFSYEQYF	TGTGCCAGCAGAGGTGGGGCTTTTTCCTACGAGCAGTACTTC